This TCR beta chain originates from a study of metastatic and nonmetastatic thyroid tumors (dated by TCRdb to the early 2020s). In terms of the full investigation: Repertoires were compared across peripheral blood and tumor or nodule tissue samples from malignant and benign thyroid patients. Study-wide conclusions, independent of this receptor: TCR beta diversity was reported as significantly higher in malignant tumors than in benign nodules, in both blood and tumor samples.

The library was produced with PCR. Sequencing was carried out with an Illumina HiSeq 4000. The TCR beta-chain CDR3 region of each patient was profiled by high-throughput sequencing. The study's processing was this. CDR3 differences across clinicopathological groups were used to build a classifier for discriminating distant-metastatic papillary thyroid cancer patients. The Shannon index was used to measure repertoire diversity, and the Morisita-Horn index was used to measure how similar tumor and blood repertoires were. TCRdb cleaned the public reads at Q25 with fastp, built clones with MiXCR and kept in-frame beta chains. For this entry, the V and J calls and clone size follow TCRdb and not the study's own pipeline. The sample records 34,000 or so clones, about 20% of which are singletons. Approximately 8% of the sample belongs to the ten largest clones. Details on this clone: No antigen is known for it. No base quality information exists; no much larger clone differs at one position.

Before undergoing thyroid surgery, none of the patients had been given any kind of treatment. Using T-cell receptor beta sequencing, the researchers looked back retrospectively at clinical samples from patients, gathered between about 2012 and 2018. Specimen: blood. The clonotype comes from a female donor with papillary thyroid cancer or a benign thyroid nodule (not recorded which). Some clones in this sample may be carry-over from other donors' samples.

For the CDR3, the sequence is CASSQGTGGRNQPQHF. The DNA is TGCGCCAGCAGCCAGGGAACAGGGGGGCGGAATCAGCCCCAGCATTTT. This receptor chain uses TRBV4-1 and TRBJ1-5; 8 nucleotides in the junction match TRBD1. The V end gives up 3 bases and the J end 4 bases, leaving 8 bases in the junction not matched to a gene. The CDR3 spans 16 residues, from the cysteine through the phenylalanine. The only DNA kept is the CDR3, 48 bases in frame from the first base. The germline V gene provides CDR1 MGHRA and CDR2 YSYEKL.